The 27 T cell receptor beta chains in this list originate from one sample, sequenced in a study of radiation and T cells in renal cell carcinoma (dated by TCRdb to 2020 to 2022). Per the publication, the time point label means: baseline pretreatment blood. The treatment or condition label on this specimen signifies: 15 Gy SBRT to primary tumor, nephrectomy 4 weeks later. The library was made by the immunoSEQ multiplex PCR assay. TCRdb re-hosts the immuneACCESS table, in-frame sequences only. Its copies lack some clones; in the studies checked, an unresolved V gene accounts for under half of them, and the cause for the rest is not known. A total of about 130,000 clones appear in this sample, about 88% of them only once. Around 11% of the sample is in the top ten clones. Here the sequenced sample was blood, taken from a patient whose treatment included radiotherapy and nephrectomy. These receptors all stem from a woman aged 45-65 years with renal cell carcinoma.

The V and J genes are TRBV6-5 and TRBJ1-3, with a weak D call TRBD1 (5 bases). The CDR3 has 15 amino acids. V lost 5 bases and J 4 bases, leaving 15 bases between the germline ends. The V gene's germline CDR1 is MNHEY and CDR2 SVGAGI. This CDR3 is CASSPRQRSGNTIYF. The DNA of the CDR3 is TGTGCCAGCAGTCCTCGACAGCGTTCCGGAAACACCATATATTTT.

The chain is built from TRBV30 and TRBJ1-5; D gene unclear. This CDR3 spans 14 amino acids. CDR1 GTSNPN and CDR2 SVGIG come from the germline V gene (reference sequence). Between the trimmed V and J ends, which lost 0 bases and 2 bases, there was a span of 8 bases. CDR3 loop: CAWSVGVGNQPQHF. For the CDR3, the DNA is TGTGCCTGGAGTGTCGGGGTAGGCAATCAGCCCCAGCATTTT.

The chain joins TRBV5-4 to TRBJ2-7; 8 nucleotides line up with TRBD2. This CDR3 spans 14 amino acids. Germline CDR1 and CDR2: SGHNT and YYREEE (reference sequence). J gave up 4 bases and V 3 bases, and 6 bases lay outside the gene matches. In DNA form, the CDR3 reads TGTGCCAGCAGCTCTATAGCGGGGTCGTACGAGCAGTACTTC. Its translation: CASSSIAGSYEQYF.

This clone was detected only once. J is TRBJ2-7 and V is TRBV7-2, with 11 bases matching TRBD1. The CDR3 has 15 amino acids. Trimming at V came to 3 bases and at J to 4 bases, leaving 5 bases not matched to a gene. CDR1 and CDR2 from the germline V gene are SGHTA and FQGNSA. The CDR3 coding sequence is TGTGCCAGCAGCTTTAGGACAGGGGGCATTTACGAGCAGTACTTC. It is translated as CASSFRTGGIYEQYF.

This clone was observed once. The rearrangement uses TRBV7-9 and TRBJ2-5, with 9 bases that match TRBD2. CDR1 and CDR2 from the germline V gene are SEHNR and FQNEAQ (reference sequence). The CDR3 runs to 16 residues. V trimming: 5 bases; J trimming: 4 bases; junction bases outside the gene matches: 11. The CDR3 nucleotides read TGTGCCAGCAGCCAGCCCCCTGCGGGGGGGCGAGAGACCCAGTACTTC. It specifies CASSQPPAGGRETQYF.

This clone occurred a few times. The rearrangement joins TRBV9 to TRBJ1-1, with 10 bases aligning to TRBD1. The V gene end was trimmed by 5 bases and the J gene end by 3 bases; junction bases not matched to a gene: 1. This CDR3 has 13 amino acids. In germline, CDR1 is SGDLS, CDR2 YYNGEE. In DNA form, the CDR3 reads TGTGCCAGCAGAGGACAGGGGGACACTGAAGCTTTCTTT. It yields the protein CASRGQGDTEAFF.

The V and J genes are TRBV6-6 and TRBJ1-2, with a weak D call TRBD1 (6 bases). The CDR3 runs to 14 residues. The germline V gene has CDR1 MNHNY and CDR2 SVGAGI (reference sequence). V was cut by 6 bases and J by 1 base, with 12 bases left in between. CDR3 residues: CASRNRAINYGYTF. CDR3 DNA sequence: TGTGCCAGCAGAAACAGGGCGATTAACTATGGCTACACCTTC.

V usage is TRBV7-9 and J usage is TRBJ2-3, with 12 bases that match TRBD2. CDR1 is SEHNR, CDR2 FQNEAQ, per germline (reference sequence). The V gene end was trimmed by 1 base and the J gene end by 2 bases; junction bases not matched to a gene: 4. The CDR3 has 17 amino acids. The CDR3 sequence is CASSLGTSGAYTDTQYF. In nucleotides, the CDR3 is TGTGCCAGCAGCTTAGGGACTAGCGGGGCTTACACAGATACGCAGTATTTT.

The genes are TRBV19 and TRBJ1-3; D uncertain. V was trimmed by 5 bases and J by 7 bases, leaving 9 bases between them. Per germline, CDR1 LNHDA and CDR2 SQIVND (reference sequence). The CDR3 extends over 12 amino acids. CDR3 nucleotides: TGTGCCAGTAGTCAGGAACGGAACACCATATATTTT. This codes for CASSQERNTIYF. The whole variable domain, filled in from reference TRBV19 and TRBJ1-3, reads DGGITQSPKYLFRKEGQNVTLSCEQNLNHDAMYWYRQDPGQGLRLIYYSQIVNDFQKGDIAEGYSVSREKKESFPLTVTSAQKNPTAFYLCASSQERNTIYFGEGSWLTVV.

Only one count was recorded for this clone. The CDR3 sequence is CASSQSLRQKNEKLFF. CDR3 coding DNA: TGCGCCAGCAGCCAAAGCTTAAGGCAGAAGAATGAAAAACTGTTTTTT. V usage is TRBV4-1 and J usage is TRBJ1-4; no clear D. CDR1 MGHRA and CDR2 YSYEKL come from the germline V gene. V shed 2 bases and J shed 5 bases, with 15 bases lying between them. The CDR3 contains 16 residues.

This chain connects TRBV13 to TRBJ1-6, with D unclear. The CDR3 is 14 amino acids. V gave up 2 bases and J gave up 7 bases, with 9 bases separating them. The germline V gene has CDR1 PRHDT and CDR2 FYEKMQ (reference sequence). This chain's CDR3 is CASSLRESNSPLHF. For the CDR3, the DNA is TGTGCCAGCAGCTTACGGGAATCCAATTCACCCCTCCACTTT.

This chain joins TRBV9 and TRBJ2-5; no definite D call. This CDR3 is 15 amino acids long. Germline CDR1 and CDR2: SGDLS and YYNGEE. The V and J ends lost 3 bases and 4 bases respectively, with 16 bases between them. The CDR3: CASSEGPQVVETQYF. CDR3 bases: TGTGCCAGCAGCGAAGGACCCCAGGTAGTAGAGACCCAGTACTTC.

The chain carries TRBV29-1 and TRBJ2-7, with TRBD2 as a possible D gene (6 bases). The V end lost 6 bases, the J end lost 0 bases, and 12 bases lay between the germline ends. CDR3 size: 13 residues. Germline CDR1 reads SQVTM; CDR2 reads ANQGSEA. CDR3 nucleotide sequence: TGCAGCGTGGGGACTTCGAGCTCCTACGAGCAGTACTTC. This encodes CSVGTSSSYEQYF.

This rearrangement joins TRBV7-2 to TRBJ2-3; no firm D call. V dropped 5 bases and J dropped 2 bases, with 11 bases sitting between them. Germline V CDR1 and CDR2: SGHTA, FQGNSA. The CDR3 is 14 residues long. DNA for the CDR3: TGTGCCAGCAGCCCCCGGTCGACCACAGATACGCAGTATTTT. Translated, it gives CASSPRSTTDTQYF.

This clone was counted a few times. The chain recombines TRBV19 with TRBJ1-4, with D possibly TRBD1 on 6 matching bases. The CDR3 is 14 amino acids. Per the germline V gene, CDR1 is LNHDA and CDR2 is SQIVND (reference sequence). V was shortened by 4 bases and J by 10 bases, with 16 bases between the two germline ends. For the CDR3, the DNA is TGTGCCAGTAGTACCGGGACAAACAGCGGAAAACTGTTTTTT. It yields the protein CASSTGTNSGKLFF.

V usage is TRBV4-1 and J usage is TRBJ2-1; 10 bases align to TRBD1. The germline V gene encodes CDR1 MGHRA and CDR2 YSYEKL. V lost 0 bases and J lost 6; bases outside the gene matches: 2. The CDR3 totals 15 residues. CDR3 sequence reads: CASSQDGTGVNEQFF. In DNA, the CDR3 is TGCGCCAGCAGCCAAGATGGGACAGGGGTCAATGAGCAGTTCTTC.

The chain has TRBV4-2 and TRBJ2-7; D is uncertain. The V end was cut by 4 bases, the J end by 2 bases, with 9 bases between. CDR1 LGHNA and CDR2 YNFKEQ come from the germline V gene. The CDR3 loop spans 13 amino acids. The CDR3 nucleotides are TGTGCCAGCAGCCCTCAGGAGACCTACGAGCAGTACTTC. It specifies CASSPQETYEQYF.

The chain combines TRBV2 with TRBJ2-7; 10 bases fit TRBD1. The CDR3 is 15 residues long. The germline CDR1 and CDR2 sequences are SNHLY and FYNNEI. After removal of 7 bases from V and 4 bases from J, the junction contained 10 bases not matched to a gene. Here the CDR3 DNA reads TGTGCCAGCACTGATAGTCGGACAGGGGGGTACGAGCAGTACTTC. It specifies CASTDSRTGGYEQYF.

The chain links TRBV6-5 to TRBJ1-1; 7 bases are shared with TRBD1. The CDR3 length is 15 residues. Germline V lookup: CDR1 MNHEY, CDR2 SVGAGI. J lost 5 bases, V lost 5 bases, and 11 bases had no gene match. As DNA, the CDR3 is TGTGCCAGCAGTGGACGACAGGGACATTCGACTGAAGCTTTCTTT. Protein sequence: CASSGRQGHSTEAFF.

This rearrangement joins TRBV10-2 to TRBJ2-7, with a tentative D call TRBD2 (6 bases). This CDR3 spans 14 amino acids. CDR1 is WSHSY and CDR2 is SAAADI in the germline V gene. V lost 0 bases, J lost 6 bases, and 12 bases lay in between. The CDR3 protein is CASSESGGVFEQYF. CDR3 bases: TGCGCCAGCAGTGAGTCTGGCGGGGTGTTCGAGCAGTACTTC.

The chain is built from TRBV30 and TRBJ1-6; TRBD1 agrees at 7 bases. Trimming took 5 bases from V and 7 from J; bases not matched to a gene: 2. The CDR3 runs to 12 residues. Germline-derived CDR1 and CDR2 are GTSNPN and SVGIG (reference sequence). This chain's CDR3 is CAWGDSNSPLHF. As DNA, the CDR3 is TGTGCCTGGGGGGACAGCAATTCACCCCTCCACTTT.

The rearrangement links TRBV7-3 to TRBJ1-1; D gene ambiguous. From germline, CDR1 is SGHTA and CDR2 FQGTGA. The CDR3 is made up of 13 amino acids. V lost 1 base and J 0 bases, leaving 3 bases between the germline ends. CDR3 amino acids: CASSLSVNTEAFF. CDR3 nucleotide sequence: TGTGCCAGCAGCTTAAGCGTGAACACTGAAGCTTTCTTT. The full variable domain, in which reference TRBV7-3 and TRBJ1-1 provide the parts outside the CDR3, is GAGVSQTPSNKVTEKGKYVELRCDPISGHTALYWYRQSLGQGPEFLIYFQGTGAADDSGLPNDRFFAVRPEGSVSTLKIQRTERGDSAVYLCASSLSVNTEAFFGQGTRLTVV.

This clone was observed a single time. The CDR3 loop reads CASSQEPADSYTDTQYF. CDR3 bases: TGTGCCAGCAGCCAAGAGCCCGCGGACTCCTACACAGATACGCAGTATTTT. The chain couples TRBV4-2 to TRBJ2-3, with a weak D call TRBD2 (5 bases). The germline CDR1 and CDR2 sequences are LGHNA and YNFKEQ. The V end was cut by 0 bases, the J end by 2 bases, with 15 bases between. The CDR3 totals 17 residues.

This chain links TRBV19 with TRBJ2-2; maybe TRBD1 (6 bases). The CDR3 runs 14 residues. V shed 5 bases and J shed 6 bases, with 13 bases lying between them. Looked up from germline, CDR1 is LNHDA and CDR2 is SQIVND (reference sequence). Here the CDR3 DNA reads TGTGCCAGTAGTCCAGGGGTGGTTTCCGGGGAGCTGTTTTTT. Translated: CASSPGVVSGELFF.

The rearrangement uses TRBV5-8 and TRBJ2-7; possibly TRBD1 for D (5 bases). The CDR3 sequence is 14 residues long. Trimming shortened V by 4 bases and J by 1 base, and 12 bases separated the two germline ends. Germline loops: CDR1 SGHTS, CDR2 YDEGEE. CDR3 sequence reads: CASSIDRSSYEQYF. CDR3 bases: TGTGCCAGCAGCATTGACAGAAGTTCCTACGAGCAGTACTTC. Complete variable domain (other parts from reference TRBV5-8 and TRBJ2-7): EAGVTQSPTHLIKTRGQQATLRCSPISGHTSVYWYQQALGLGLQFLLWYDEGEERNRGNFPPRFSGRQFPNYSSELNVNALELEDSALYLCASSIDRSSYEQYFGPGTRLTVT.

Details on this clone: Its ends do not fully match the called genes, so a read error is possible. This sequence joins TRBV6-5 and TRBJ2-7, with 8 positions matching TRBD1. The CDR3 length is 12 residues. The germline gives CDR1 MNHEY, CDR2 SVGAGI. The CDR3 DNA reads as TGTGCCAGCAGTACCGGGACAGGACCTGCCCGCTTC. It specifies CASSTGTGPARF.

This sequence joins TRBV5-4 and TRBJ2-3, with D maybe TRBD1 (5 bases). This CDR3 comprises 12 residues. The V gene's germline CDR1 is SGHNT and CDR2 YYREEE (reference sequence). Trimming took off 4 bases at V and 3 bases at J, with 6 bases between the two ends. CDR3 sequence reads: CASSGATDTQYF. The CDR3 nucleotides read TGTGCCAGCAGCGGGGCTACAGATACGCAGTATTTT.